This entry lists 18 T cell receptor beta chains sequenced from one sample in a study of blood T cell repertoires in COVID-19. Data came from immunoSEQ multiplex PCR; TCRdb stores just in-frame clones and leaves some out. The sample has under 350,000 clones, just over 85% seen once. Sequenced sample: PBMCs or T cells enriched from blood (not recorded which). These receptors were obtained from a man aged 25-45 years who had recovered from COVID-19.

This clone was seen just once. The chain recombines TRBV9 with TRBJ2-5; a weak D match, TRBD2 (6 bases). Germline CDR1 SGDLS, CDR2 YYNGEE. Trimming removed 1 base from V and 4 bases from J, with 11 bases in between. The CDR3 length is 14 residues. This CDR3 is CASSVLAKGETQYF. Written as DNA, the CDR3 is TGTGCCAGCAGCGTACTAGCGAAGGGAGAGACCCAGTACTTC. Full variable domain (rest looked up from reference TRBV9 and TRBJ2-5): DSGVTQTPKHLITATGQRVTLRCSPRSGDLSVYWYQQSLDQGLQFLIQYYNGEERAKGNILERFSAQQFPDLHSELNLSSLELGDSALYFCASSVLAKGETQYFGPGTRLLVL.

The chain employs TRBV6-5 and TRBJ1-5, with TRBD1 as a possible D gene (5 bases). CDR3 length equals 14 residues. Trimming left V 7 bases short and J 3 bases short, with 13 bases between. Germline CDR1 and CDR2: MNHEY and SVGAGI. The DNA for the CDR3 is TGTGCCAGCACCACGGGGGGTTTCAATCAGCCCCAGCATTTT. Protein: CASTTGGFNQPQHF.

The chain uses TRBV5-1 and TRBJ2-1; the match to TRBD2 covers 7 bases. V lost 3 bases to trimming and J lost 0 bases; unmatched junction nucleotides: 12. Germline values: CDR1 SGHRS, CDR2 YFSETQ. The CDR3 is 18 amino acids. The CDR3 region is CASSSFIPSGVSYNEQFF. DNA of the CDR3: TGCGCCAGCAGCTCCTTTATACCCAGCGGGGTCTCCTACAATGAGCAGTTCTTC.

The chain recombines TRBV6-5 with TRBJ2-3; TRBD2 agrees at 7 bases. This CDR3 is 14 amino acids long. The trim removed 6 bases at V and 5 bases at J, leaving 8 bases unmatched. Germline CDR1 MNHEY, CDR2 SVGAGI. CDR3 sequence: CASSRDYQEDTQYF. The CDR3, as DNA: TGTGCCAGCAGCCGGGACTACCAAGAAGATACGCAGTATTTT.

The V and J genes are TRBV28 and TRBJ1-5; 10 bases map to TRBD1. With V trimmed by 4 bases and J by 5 bases, 2 bases remained unmatched. The length of the CDR3 is 14 residues. Germline CDR1 reads MDHEN; CDR2 reads SYDVKM. The CDR3: CASSSTGGDQPQHF. The DNA of the CDR3 is TGTGCCAGCAGTTCGACAGGGGGCGATCAGCCCCAGCATTTT.

V is TRBV27 and J is TRBJ2-3, with D possibly matching TRBD1 (5 bases). From germline, CDR1 is MNHEY and CDR2 SMNVEV (reference sequence). V lost 1 base, J lost 5 bases, and 7 bases lay in between. The CDR3 runs 13 residues. The CDR3: CASSLYDRDTQYF. In DNA, the CDR3 is TGTGCCAGCAGTTTATACGACAGAGATACGCAGTATTTT.

The rearrangement links TRBV5-1 to TRBJ2-7; the match to TRBD2 covers 8 bases. The V gene end was trimmed by 2 bases and the J gene end by 6 bases; junction bases not matched to a gene: 19. The CDR3 consists of 18 residues. Germline CDR1 is SGHRS and CDR2 is YFSETQ. For the CDR3, the DNA is TGCGCCAGCAGCTTTACACCCCCGACTAGCGCGGAGGTCTCCGAGCAGTACTTC. It translates to CASSFTPPTSAEVSEQYF.

This chain uses TRBV9 with TRBJ2-2, with TRBD1 matching over 7 bases. V lost 3 bases to trimming and J lost 6 bases; unmatched junction nucleotides: 5. This CDR3 is 14 amino acids long. Germline V CDR1 and CDR2: SGDLS, YYNGEE. This CDR3 reads CASSGGQQAGELFF. The CDR3 DNA follows: TGTGCCAGCAGCGGGGGACAGCAGGCCGGGGAGCTGTTTTTT.

The genes are TRBV10-1 and TRBJ1-2, with 10 bases that match TRBD1. The CDR3 totals 17 residues. Germline CDR1 WNHNN, CDR2 SYGVQD (reference sequence). V was clipped by 5 bases and J by 3 bases; unmatched bases: 12. The CDR3 protein is CASSIGDRGYLDYGYTF. CDR3 DNA sequence: TGCGCCAGCAGTATCGGGGACAGGGGTTATCTAGACTATGGCTACACCTTC.

This clone was found once. J is TRBJ1-5 and V is TRBV5-5; D may be TRBD1 (5 bases). This CDR3 has 16 amino acids. In germline, CDR1 is SGHKS, CDR2 YYEKEE (reference sequence). Trimming cost V 4 bases and J 0 bases, with 14 bases left between them. For the CDR3, the DNA is TGTGCCAGCAGCCTGGTGGGGGGGGATAGCAATCAGCCCCAGCATTTT. Translation: CASSLVGGDSNQPQHF. Together with reference TRBV5-5 and TRBJ1-5, the CDR3 gives the full variable domain: DAGVTQSPTHLIKTRGQQVTLRCSPISGHKSVSWYQQVLGQGPQFIFQYYEKEERGRGNFPDRFSARQFPNYSSELNVNALLLGDSALYLCASSLVGGDSNQPQHFGDGTRLSIL.

The chain joins TRBV11-2 to TRBJ1-4; a possible D gene is TRBD1 (5 bases). CDR1 and CDR2 (germline): SGHAT, FQNNGV. V dropped 5 bases and J dropped 0 bases, with 10 bases sitting between them. The CDR3 totals 15 residues. The CDR3 DNA sequence: TGTGCCAGCAGCACAGGACCTGCAACTAATGAAAAACTGTTTTTT. Protein sequence: CASSTGPATNEKLFF.

The rearrangement uses TRBV18 and TRBJ2-7; perhaps TRBD2 as D (5 bases). The CDR3 extends over 14 amino acids. Trimming cost V 3 bases and J 5 bases, with 14 bases left between them. In germline, CDR1 is KGHSH, CDR2 LQKENI. Here the CDR3 DNA reads TGTGCCAGCTCACCTCCGGCGGGTAACGACGAGCAGTACTTC. It codes for CASSPPAGNDEQYF.

This clone has a handful of counts. The chain combines TRBV12-3 or TRBV12-4 with TRBJ1-2, with D uncertain. The CDR3 is 11 residues long. V was trimmed by 6 bases and J by 4 bases, leaving 6 bases between them. DNA of the CDR3: TGTGCCAGCAGCTTCTCCTATGGCTACACCTTC. Protein product: CASSFSYGYTF.

The chain employs TRBV2 and TRBJ2-1, with TRBD2 matching 7 bases. The CDR3 is 14 residues long. Germline assignment: CDR1 SNHLY and CDR2 FYNNEI. The V segment lost 10 bases and the J segment 0 bases; nucleotides outside the gene matches: 6. This CDR3 reads CATAGLLSYNEQFF. DNA of the CDR3: TGTGCCACCGCGGGACTACTCTCCTACAATGAGCAGTTCTTC. Based on the CDR3 plus reference TRBV2 and TRBJ2-1, the full variable domain is EPEVTQTPSHQVTQMGQEVILRCVPISNHLYFYWYRQILGQKVEFLVSFYNNEISEKSEIFDDQFSVERPDGSNFTLKIRSTKLEDSAMYFCATAGLLSYNEQFFGPGTRLTVL.

The chain carries TRBV29-1 and TRBJ1-6; 7 nucleotides agree with TRBD1. There are 13 residues in the CDR3. The V gene end was trimmed by 5 bases and the J gene end by 5 bases; junction bases not matched to a gene: 3. The germline gives CDR1 SQVTM, CDR2 ANQGSEA. DNA for the CDR3: TGCAGCGTTTCAGGACAGGATAATTCACCCCTCCACTTT. Protein product: CSVSGQDNSPLHF.

The V gene is TRBV30, the J gene TRBJ1-2, with TRBD1 as a possible D gene (5 bases). The CDR3 loop spans 13 amino acids. Trimming shortened V by 2 bases and J by 5 bases, and 12 bases separated the two germline ends. Germline-derived CDR1 and CDR2 are GTSNPN and SVGIG (reference sequence). The CDR3 DNA reads TGTGCCTGGAGTTCTAACAGGAATTATGGCTACACCTTC. Translation gives CAWSSNRNYGYTF.

The V call is TRBV5-1, the J call TRBJ1-6; 7 positions match TRBD1. Germline V gives CDR1 SGHRS, CDR2 YFSETQ. V shed 5 bases, J shed 5 bases, and the junction held 7 bases outside the gene matches. The CDR3 has 15 residues. The CDR3 here is CASSLVTGNNSPLHF. CDR3 bases: TGCGCCAGCAGTCTTGTGACAGGGAATAATTCACCCCTCCACTTT. The whole variable domain, remainder taken from reference TRBV5-1 and TRBJ1-6, is KAGVTQTPRYLIKTRGQQVTLSCSPISGHRSVSWYQQTPGQGLQFLFEYFSETQRNKGNFPGRFSGRQFSNSRSEMNVSTLELGDSALYLCASSLVTGNNSPLHFGNGTRLTVT.

The chain uses TRBV30 and TRBJ1-1, with a possible D match to TRBD1 (6 bases). CDR1 is GTSNPN, CDR2 SVGIG, per germline (reference sequence). The V gene lost 5 bases and the J gene lost 1 base, with 20 bases spanning the gap. The CDR3 contains 16 residues. CDR3 in amino acids: CAWYSHRAGRNTEAFF. In nucleotides, the CDR3 is TGTGCCTGGTACTCCCACAGGGCCGGGCGGAACACTGAAGCTTTCTTT.